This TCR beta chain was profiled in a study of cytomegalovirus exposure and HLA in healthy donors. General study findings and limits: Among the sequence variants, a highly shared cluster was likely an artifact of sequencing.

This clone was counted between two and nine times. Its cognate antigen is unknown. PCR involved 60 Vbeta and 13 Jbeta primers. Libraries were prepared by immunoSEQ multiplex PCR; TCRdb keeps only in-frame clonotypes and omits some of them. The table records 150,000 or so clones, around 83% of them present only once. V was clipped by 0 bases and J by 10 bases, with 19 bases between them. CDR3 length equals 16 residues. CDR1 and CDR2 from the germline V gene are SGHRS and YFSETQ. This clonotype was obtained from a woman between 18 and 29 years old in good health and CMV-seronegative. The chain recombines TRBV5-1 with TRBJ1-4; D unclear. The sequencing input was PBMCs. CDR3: CASSLGVGESPRKLFF. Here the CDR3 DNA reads TGCGCCAGCAGCTTGGGAGTCGGGGAGTCCCCTAGAAAACTGTTTTTT.